Listed below are T cell receptor beta chains from one sample, sequenced in a study of OX40 agonist ivuxolimab in advanced cancers. Only in-frame clones appear in the TCRdb table, and some are missing; sequencing was by immunoSEQ multiplex PCR. The sample has tens of thousands of clones, 90% to 95% seen once. Sequenced here: CD4+ or CD8+ T cells sorted from blood, sampled in a trial of the OX40 agonist ivuxolimab. The source of these receptors is an adult with an advanced solid tumor such as melanoma, head and neck, liver or kidney cancer. CDR3s include the opening cysteine and the closing phenylalanine or tryptophan. A D gene is named only where the DNA matches it firmly. Rows give clone size only sometimes, using once, few, many, or a class for an expanded clone.

17	TRBV10-3	TRBD1	TRBJ2-7	NA	TGTGCCATCGCCAGTTGGTCAGGGACAGGGCGGCTTCGTGAGCAGTACTTC	CAIASWSGTGRLREQYF
14	TRBV27	TRBD2	TRBJ2-7	NA	TGTGCCAGCAGTCTCACTAGCGGGACGGGCGAGCAGTACTTC	CASSLTSGTGEQYF
12	TRBV6-5	TRBD1	TRBJ2-1	NA	TGTGCCAGCAGGGACAGGGAGCTTGAGCAGTTCTTC	CASRDRELEQFF
15	TRBV28	NA	TRBJ1-2	NA	TGTGCCAGCAGCTCGACGGGCGGGACTAACTATGGCTACACCTTC	CASSSTGGTNYGYTF
13	TRBV30	NA	TRBJ1-2	NA	TGTGCCTTCCCAACAGGCTTCTCCTATGGCTACACCTTC	CAFPTGFSYGYTF
12	TRBV7-9	TRBD1	TRBJ1-2	NA	TGTGCCAGCAGCACAGGGGGCTATGGCTACACCTTC	CASSTGGYGYTF
13	TRBV10-3	NA	TRBJ1-4	NA	TGTGCCATCAGTGACGGGATTAATGAAAAACTGTTTTTT	CAISDGINEKLFF
15	TRBV19	TRBD1	TRBJ2-7	NA	TGTGCCAGTAGTATAGGGACAGGGAGCTCCTACGAGCAGTACTTC	CASSIGTGSSYEQYF
12	TRBV11-2	NA	TRBJ2-3	NA	TGTGCCAGCAGCTTAGGGGACGGAGGAGGGTATTTT	CASSLGDGGGYF
15	TRBV6-1	NA	TRBJ1-5	few	TGTGCCAGCAGTGAAGCCGTTAACCGTCCCTGGCCCCAGCATTTT	CASSEAVNRPWPQHF
15	TRBV19	NA	TRBJ2-1	NA	TGTGCCAGTAGATTGGTACAGTTGCCCGGGAATGAGCAGTTCTTC	CASRLVQLPGNEQFF
13	TRBV10-3	TRBD1	TRBJ2-7	NA	TGTGCCACAGGGCCCAGGGACAGCGACGAGCAGTACTTC	CATGPRDSDEQYF
15	TRBV28	TRBD1	TRBJ2-7	NA	TGTGCCAGCAGCCTACCCGGGACAGGGGAATACGAGCAGTACTTC	CASSLPGTGEYEQYF
14	TRBV19	TRBD2	TRBJ2-5	NA	TGTGCCAGTAACCCGGGGAGGGTGCAAGAGACCCAGTACTTC	CASNPGRVQETQYF
15	TRBV7-2	TRBD2	TRBJ2-7	NA	TGTGCCAGCAGCTTAGCCCTCGGGGGGGGTTACGAGCAGTACTTC	CASSLALGGGYEQYF
15	TRBV7-9	NA	TRBJ2-1	once	TGTGCCAGCAGCTTACAGTACAGGGTTCACAATGAGCAGTTCTTC	CASSLQYRVHNEQFF
14	TRBV19	NA	TRBJ2-2	once	TGTGCCAGTAAGGTGGGGACGACCACCGGGGAGCTGTTTTTT	CASKVGTTTGELFF
12	TRBV5-8	NA	TRBJ1-5	NA	TGTGCCAGCAGCCACAGGGCTCAGCCCCAGCATTTT	CASSHRAQPQHF
16	TRBV7-2	NA	TRBJ1-4	NA	TGTGCCAGCAGCTTAGAAGGAGCGTCCAGGAGTGAAAAACTGTTTTTT	CASSLEGASRSEKLFF
13	TRBV5-4	TRBD1	TRBJ1-5	NA	TGTGCCAGCAGCTTGGGACAGGGGATGCCCCAGCATTTT	CASSLGQGMPQHF
14	TRBV10-1	NA	TRBJ2-7	NA	TGCGCCAGCAGTGAGGGGGGGCGCGGGTACGAGCAATACTTC	CASSEGGRGYEQYF
12	TRBV4-3	TRBD1	TRBJ2-1	NA	TGCGCCAGCAGCGACCGGGACAGGGGACAGTTCTTC	CASSDRDRGQFF
13	TRBV5-4	TRBD1	TRBJ1-2	NA	TGTGCCAGCAGCGAGGACAGGGCACATGGCTACACCTTC	CASSEDRAHGYTF
13	TRBV28	NA	TRBJ2-3	few	TGTGCCATCCGTGACTCTAGCACAGATACGCAGTATTTT	CAIRDSSTDTQYF
15	TRBV5-4	TRBD2	TRBJ2-7	NA	TGTGCCAGCAGCTTGTCGCTAGCGGCTAACTACGAGCAGTACTTC	CASSLSLAANYEQYF
11	TRBV30	TRBD2	TRBJ2-1	NA	TGTGCCTGGATTAACGGGAGGTTTACGTTCTTC	CAWINGRFTFF
18	TRBV28	TRBD1	TRBJ1-3	NA	TGTGCCAGCAGTTTAGGGACAGGGTCTGATTCAATTGGAAACACCATATATTTT	CASSLGTGSDSIGNTIYF
15	TRBV11-1	NA	TRBJ1-2	NA	TGTGCCAGCAGTACCGCCGGCAGTGCGAAGTATGGCTACACCTTC	CASSTAGSAKYGYTF
14	TRBV6-6	NA	TRBJ2-3	NA	TGTGCCAGCCGGTTCGGGCACATTACAGATACGCAGTATTTT	CASRFGHITDTQYF
16	TRBV27	TRBD1	TRBJ2-5	once	TGTGCCAGCAGCCGGGACAGGGGGCGATTAAGAGAGACCCAGTACTTC	CASSRDRGRLRETQYF
12	TRBV7-9	NA	TRBJ2-5	NA	TGTGCCAGTTCGGGACACCAAGAGACCCAGTACTTC	CASSGHQETQYF
15	TRBV5-8	TRBD2	TRBJ2-1	NA	TGTGCCAGCAGCTTGGTTGCGGGAGAGAGGAATGAGCAGTTCTTC	CASSLVAGERNEQFF
11	TRBV6-1	NA	TRBJ2-7	NA	TGTGCCAGCAGTAGTATTTACGAGCAGTACTTC	CASSSIYEQYF
14	TRBV9	NA	TRBJ2-5	NA	TGTGCCAGCAGCGTACAGGCGTTCGGAGAGACCCAGTACTTC	CASSVQAFGETQYF
15	TRBV6-1	NA	TRBJ2-1	few	TGTGCCAGCAGTGCACAGAGGGGGTCGAGCAGTGAGCAGTTCTTC	CASSAQRGSSSEQFF
15	TRBV27	NA	TRBJ1-1	NA	TGTGCCAGCAGTTTAGCCCCGAGGGGGAACACTGAAGCTTTCTTT	CASSLAPRGNTEAFF
13	TRBV5-4	NA	TRBJ2-7	NA	TGTGCCAGCAGCTTTCCCAACGGATTGGGGGAGTACTTC	CASSFPNGLGEYF
13	TRBV9	TRBD1	TRBJ1-2	NA	TGTGCCAGCAGCGTAGAGGGGGCTAAAGGCTACACCTTC	CASSVEGAKGYTF
15	TRBV18	TRBD2	TRBJ2-5	NA	TGTGCCAGCTCACCGACTAGCGGCCCCCAAGAGACCCAGTACTTC	CASSPTSGPQETQYF
16	TRBV9	NA	TRBJ2-3	NA	TGTGCCAGCAGCGCATTGGGTGGGTTTAGCACAGATACGCAGTATTTT	CASSALGGFSTDTQYF
13	TRBV29-1	NA	TRBJ1-1	NA	TGCAGCGGTAGACCTCAGGCGGGGACTGAAGCTTTCTTT	CSGRPQAGTEAFF
15	TRBV28	TRBD2	TRBJ2-7	NA	TGTGCCAGCAGTTTCGCGCAGGGACTACTCCACGAGCAGTACTTC	CASSFAQGLLHEQYF
15	TRBV19	TRBD2	TRBJ2-2	NA	TGTGCCAGTAGGGGACTAGCGGGGAACACCGGGGAGCTGTTTTTT	CASRGLAGNTGELFF
19	TRBV7-9	NA	TRBJ2-6	NA	TGTGCCAGCAGCTTCGCCCGAGGACGCCTTAGCTCTGGGGCCAACGTCCTGACTTTC	CASSFARGRLSSGANVLTF
15	TRBV7-9	TRBD1	TRBJ2-4	once	TGTGCCAGCAGCAGCCAAGGGGGCGGCCAAAACATTCAGTACTTC	CASSSQGGGQNIQYF
15	TRBV6-1	TRBD2	TRBJ2-5	NA	TGTGCCAGCAGCTATACGGGCGGGAGCAGGGAGACCCAGTACTTC	CASSYTGGSRETQYF
15	TRBV28	NA	TRBJ1-1	few	TGTGCCAGCAGTCTCCCACAGGGAATGACGACTGAAGCTTTCTTT	CASSLPQGMTTEAFF
14	TRBV7-2	NA	TRBJ1-4	NA	TGTGCCAGCAGCTTAAGACGTAGTAATGAAAAACTGTTTTTT	CASSLRRSNEKLFF
14	TRBV7-2	NA	TRBJ2-5	NA	TGTGCCAGCAGCTTCCCGACAGGAGGGAAGACCCAGTACTTC	CASSFPTGGKTQYF
14	TRBV28	TRBD1	TRBJ1-4	NA	TGTGCCAGCAGTCGACAGGGCCTCCGGGGAAAACTGTTTTTT	CASSRQGLRGKLFF